These 27 T cell receptor beta chains share one sample of origin, sequenced in a study of blood T cell repertoires in COVID-19. Repertoires were generated with immunoSEQ multiplex PCR, while TCRdb's copy carries only in-frame clones and drops some. The sample lists 55,000 to 80,000 clones; roughly four fifths were seen once. Sequencing was carried out using peripheral blood. The receptors here all came from a man between 70 and 80 years old with acute or convalescent COVID-19.

This clone was seen just once. The rearrangement links TRBV3-1 (or the pseudogene TRBV3-2) to TRBJ2-1, with D perhaps TRBD2 (6 bases). This CDR3 region has 14 residues. Between the trimmed V and J ends, which lost 7 bases and 2 bases, there was a span of 12 bases. CDR1 is LGHDT, CDR2 YNNKEL, per germline (reference sequence). CDR3 amino acids: CASTPTRTYNEQFF. The CDR3 bases are TGTGCCAGCACCCCGACTAGAACCTACAATGAGCAGTTCTTC.

The rearrangement links TRBV29-1 to TRBJ2-1; perhaps TRBD1 as D (6 bases). The germline V gene has CDR1 SQVTM and CDR2 ANQGSEA. The CDR3 is 13 amino acids. CDR3 amino acids: CSDTGQPYNEQFF. Here the CDR3 DNA reads TGCAGTGACACAGGGCAGCCCTACAATGAGCAGTTCTTC.

The V gene is TRBV11-3, the J gene TRBJ1-2; TRBD1 might be the D (5 bases). V was trimmed by 9 bases and J by 7 bases, leaving 12 bases between them. The CDR3 extends over 11 amino acids. CDR1 and CDR2 from the germline V gene are SGHNT and YENEEA. DNA of the CDR3: TGTGCCAGGCCGCCAGGGTGTGGCTACACCTTC. Its protein product is CARPPGCGYTF.

The J gene is TRBJ2-1, the V gene TRBV11-2; 13 bases map to TRBD2. Per germline, CDR1 SGHAT and CDR2 FQNNGV. V was clipped by 8 bases and J by 13 bases; unmatched bases: 20. There are 17 residues in the CDR3. The CDR3 nucleotides are TGTGCCAGCTCCGATCGACTACCGGGACTAGCGGGACTAGAACAGTTCTTC. Amino acids: CASSDRLPGLAGLEQFF.

V is TRBV25-1 and J is TRBJ2-2, with 10 bases lining up with TRBD1. The CDR3 covers 16 residues. Germline loops: CDR1 MGHDK, CDR2 SYGVNS. Unmatched junction bases numbered 6, after V lost 7 bases and J lost 1 base. The CDR3 spells CASTGTGARNTGELFF. The CDR3 DNA sequence: TGTGCCAGCACGGGGACAGGGGCCCGGAACACCGGGGAGCTGTTTTTT.

The rearrangement uses TRBV25-1 and TRBJ2-7; the D gene is possibly TRBD2 (7 bases). The CDR3 length is 15 residues. Germline loops: CDR1 MGHDK, CDR2 SYGVNS. V shed 2 bases and J shed 0 bases, with 11 bases lying between them. The DNA of the CDR3 is TGTGCCAGCAGTGAAGGGGGGGCCGGCTCCTACGAGCAGTACTTC. This codes for CASSEGGAGSYEQYF.

V usage is TRBV28 and J usage is TRBJ2-1; a possible D gene is TRBD2 (6 bases). V was trimmed by 10 bases and J by 2 bases, leaving 12 bases between them. The CDR3 has 13 residues. Germline V lookup: CDR1 MDHEN, CDR2 SYDVKM. In nucleotides, the CDR3 is TGTGCCACAAGGCCGGGGGCCTACAATGAGCAGTTCTTC. Encoded protein: CATRPGAYNEQFF.

The chain combines TRBV5-4 with TRBJ2-1; 7 bases are a match to TRBD2. The V and J ends lost 5 bases and 4 bases, in that order; junction bases with no gene match: 12. From germline, CDR1 is SGHNT and CDR2 YYREEE (reference sequence). The CDR3 runs to 16 residues. The CDR3 bases are TGTGCCAGCAGGTCCTCAACTAGCGAGATTTACAATGAGCAGTTCTTC. Protein product: CASRSSTSEIYNEQFF.

This sequence joins TRBV19 and TRBJ2-7; TRBD2 might be the D (5 bases). CDR1 is LNHDA and CDR2 is SQIVND in the germline V gene (reference sequence). The CDR3 extends over 14 amino acids. Trimming left V 4 bases short and J 6 bases short, with 16 bases between. The DNA of the CDR3 is TGTGCCAGTAGTAGGAGTCTGGACTGGGGCGAGCAGTACTTC. This encodes CASSRSLDWGEQYF.

The chain recombines TRBV6-5 with TRBJ2-7; TRBD2 matches at 7 bases. From germline, CDR1 is MNHEY and CDR2 SVGAGI. CDR3 length: 15 residues. Trimming at V came to 7 bases and at J to 0 bases, leaving 9 bases not matched to a gene. This CDR3 reads CASTEGPGGSYEQYF. For the CDR3, the DNA is TGTGCCAGCACCGAGGGTCCGGGGGGCTCCTACGAGCAGTACTTC.

The chain uses TRBV6-5 and TRBJ2-5, with a tentative D call TRBD1 (5 bases). V was clipped by 0 bases and J by 5 bases, with 13 bases between them. The CDR3 loop spans 15 amino acids. Germline CDR1 is MNHEY and CDR2 is SVGAGI. The CDR3 protein is CASSYSGARRETQYF. CDR3 DNA sequence: TGTGCCAGCAGTTACTCAGGGGCTCGAAGGGAGACCCAGTACTTC.

The chain employs TRBV25-1 and TRBJ1-2, with TRBD1 matching 9 bases. This CDR3 comprises 14 residues. The ends lost 3 bases at V and 8 bases at J; junction bases unmatched: 7. Germline lookup yields CDR1 MGHDK and CDR2 SYGVNS. CDR3 sequence: CASSDHGTGNGYTF. The CDR3 nucleotides read TGTGCCAGCAGTGACCACGGGACAGGGAACGGCTACACCTTC.

The rearrangement uses TRBV29-1 and TRBJ2-7, with D uncertain. This CDR3 comprises 10 residues. Germline CDR1 is SQVTM and CDR2 is ANQGSEA. V was cut by 5 bases and J by 3 bases, with 5 bases left in between. The CDR3 nucleotides read TGCAGCGTTATTATCTACGAGCAGTACTTC. Protein sequence: CSVIIYEQYF.

This clone was seen a single time. The V and J genes are TRBV10-2 and TRBJ2-1; 7 nucleotides agree with TRBD1. Germline loops: CDR1 WSHSY, CDR2 SAAADI. V was pared by 0 bases and J by 9 bases, with 5 bases of the junction left unmatched. The CDR3 sequence is 14 residues long. CDR3 DNA: TGCGCCAGCAGTGAGTCCCACAGGGGTGGTGAGCAGTTCTTC. Amino acids: CASSESHRGGEQFF.

This clone was observed a few times. This chain links TRBV28 with TRBJ2-2; maybe TRBD1 (6 bases). The CDR3 totals 11 residues. The germline V gene encodes CDR1 MDHEN and CDR2 SYDVKM. The V and J ends lost 8 bases and 7 bases respectively, with 8 bases between them. In nucleotides, the CDR3 is TGTGCCAGCCCAGGGGACGGGGAGCTGTTTTTT. Its protein is CASPGDGELFF. The full variable domain, with the rest looked up from reference TRBV28 and TRBJ2-2, is DVKVTQSSRYLVKRTGEKVFLECVQDMDHENMFWYRQDPGLGLRLIYFSYDVKMKEKGDIPEGYSVSREKKERFSLILESASTNQTSMYLCASPGDGELFFGEGSRLTVL.

This chain joins TRBV4-2 and TRBJ2-3; 9 nucleotides line up with TRBD2. The germline CDR1 and CDR2 sequences are LGHNA and YNFKEQ. This CDR3 is 21 amino acids long. V was clipped by 0 bases and J by 0 bases; unmatched bases: 16. CDR3 in amino acids: CASSQDRKAGGLKNSTDTQYF. Here the CDR3 DNA reads TGTGCCAGCAGCCAAGACCGAAAGGCGGGAGGGCTTAAGAATAGCACAGATACGCAGTATTTT.

The CDR3 region is CASSLPADSTDTQYF. In DNA, the CDR3 is TGCGCCAGCAGCTTGCCGGCGGATAGCACAGATACGCAGTATTTT. The chain combines TRBV5-1 with TRBJ2-3; D remains ambiguous. The CDR3 spans 15 residues. The V gene lost 1 base and the J gene lost 0 bases, with 9 bases spanning the gap. CDR1 SGHRS and CDR2 YFSETQ come from the germline V gene.

The genes are TRBV7-6 and TRBJ2-1, with unresolved D. The V gene's germline CDR1 is SGHVS and CDR2 FNYEAQ. This CDR3 region has 11 residues. The V and J ends lost 3 bases and 8 bases respectively, with 5 bases between them. DNA of the CDR3: TGTGCCAGCAGCTTCAACTATGAGCAGTTCTTC. Protein sequence: CASSFNYEQFF.

V and J are TRBV7-9 and TRBJ2-5; TRBD1 agrees at 8 bases. Germline V lookup: CDR1 SEHNR, CDR2 FQNEAQ (reference sequence). The CDR3 length is 14 residues. Trimming took 1 base from V and 4 from J; bases not matched to a gene: 2. The chain's CDR3 is CASSLDTGGETQYF. The CDR3, as DNA: TGTGCCAGCAGCTTAGATACAGGGGGAGAGACCCAGTACTTC.

This clone has only a few counts. This rearrangement joins TRBV7-9 to TRBJ1-1; D remains ambiguous. Trimming took off 2 bases at V and 7 bases at J, with 8 bases between the two ends. The CDR3 is 12 residues long. Germline loops: CDR1 SEHNR, CDR2 FQNEAQ (reference sequence). CDR3 region: CASSLNGFEAFF. CDR3 in DNA: TGTGCCAGCAGCTTAAACGGTTTTGAAGCTTTCTTT.

The chain is built from TRBV12-3 or TRBV12-4 and TRBJ2-7; D gene uncertain. The CDR3 covers 12 residues. Between the trimmed V and J ends, which lost 6 bases and 3 bases, there was a span of 9 bases. The CDR3 loop is CASRSNIYEQYF. The CDR3 nucleotides are TGTGCCAGCAGGTCTAATATCTACGAGCAGTACTTC.

V gene TRBV10-1 combines with J gene TRBJ2-7, with 7 bases matching TRBD1. From germline, CDR1 is WNHNN and CDR2 SYGVQD (reference sequence). With V trimmed by 5 bases and J by 2 bases, 3 bases remained unmatched. This CDR3 is 13 amino acids long. The CDR3 loop is CASSPGTAYEQYF. DNA of the CDR3: TGCGCCAGCAGTCCCGGGACAGCCTACGAGCAGTACTTC.

The rearrangement links TRBV18 to TRBJ1-1; 9 bases line up with TRBD1. V lost 3 bases to trimming and J lost 11 bases; unmatched junction nucleotides: 7. In germline, CDR1 is KGHSH, CDR2 LQKENI. The CDR3 has 13 amino acids. CDR3 region: CASSPTGGVGAFF. CDR3 bases: TGTGCCAGCTCACCTACAGGGGGCGTGGGGGCTTTCTTT.

This clone was seen a single time. The chain couples TRBV29-1 to TRBJ1-1; a possible D gene is TRBD1 (5 bases). V shed 3 bases and J shed 7 bases, with 18 bases lying between them. This CDR3 comprises 14 residues. Germline V gene sequence: CDR1 SQVTM, CDR2 ANQGSEA. The CDR3 sequence: CSVDAGLSWNEAFF. The CDR3 region has the DNA TGCAGCGTTGACGCGGGGCTGAGTTGGAATGAAGCTTTCTTT.

This rearrangement joins TRBV11-3 to TRBJ2-5, with D perhaps matching TRBD1 (5 bases). With 5 bases removed from V and 4 bases from J, the gap between germline ends came to 8 bases. The CDR3 runs to 12 residues. Germline CDR1 reads SGHNT; CDR2 reads YENEEA. The CDR3: CASSPQGETQYF. DNA for the CDR3: TGTGCCAGCAGCCCCCAGGGAGAGACCCAGTACTTC.

The chain employs TRBV15 and TRBJ2-1; 11 positions agree with TRBD2. After removal of 3 bases from V and 7 bases from J, the junction contained 8 bases not matched to a gene. In germline, CDR1 is LNHNV, CDR2 YYDKDF (reference sequence). CDR3 length equals 16 residues. The CDR3 sequence is CATSSRLAGRVNEQFF. CDR3 in DNA: TGTGCCACCAGCAGCCGACTAGCGGGAAGGGTTAATGAGCAGTTCTTC.

V and J are TRBV28 and TRBJ1-5; 7 bases match TRBD1. Germline CDR1 and CDR2: MDHEN and SYDVKM. The CDR3 has 17 residues. With 2 bases clipped from V and 6 bases from J, the junction kept 13 bases outside the gene matches. CDR3 DNA sequence: TGTGCCAGCAGTTTAGGACAGGCGTCAAAAAGGGGTCAGCCCCAGCATTTT. Its translation is CASSLGQASKRGQPQHF.